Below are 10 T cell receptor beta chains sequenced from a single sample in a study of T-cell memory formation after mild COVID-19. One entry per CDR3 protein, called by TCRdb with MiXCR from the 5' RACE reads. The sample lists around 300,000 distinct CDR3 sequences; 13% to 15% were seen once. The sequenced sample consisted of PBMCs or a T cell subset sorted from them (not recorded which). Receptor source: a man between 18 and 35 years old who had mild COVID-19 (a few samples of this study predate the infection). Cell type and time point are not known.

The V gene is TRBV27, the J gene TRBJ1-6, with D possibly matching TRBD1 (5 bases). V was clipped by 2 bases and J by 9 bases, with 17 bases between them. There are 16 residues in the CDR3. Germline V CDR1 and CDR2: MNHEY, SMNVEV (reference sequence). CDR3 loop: CASSLRGVIRSSPLHF. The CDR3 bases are TGTGCCAGCAGTTTACGGGGGGTGATTCGCAGTTCACCCCTCCACTTT.

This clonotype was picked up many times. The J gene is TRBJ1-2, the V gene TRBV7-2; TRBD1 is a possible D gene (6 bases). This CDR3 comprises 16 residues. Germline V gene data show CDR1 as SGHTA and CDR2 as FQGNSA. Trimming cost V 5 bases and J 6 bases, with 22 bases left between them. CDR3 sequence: CASSPRDPGGGDGYTF. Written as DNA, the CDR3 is TGTGCCAGCAGCCCCAGGGACCCTGGAGGGGGAGATGGCTACACCTTC.

CDR3 sequence: CASIGWNYGYTF. CDR3 bases: TGTGCCAGCATAGGCTGGAACTATGGCTACACCTTC. The chain carries TRBV6-1 and TRBJ1-2, with no clear D. CDR1 is MNHNS and CDR2 is SASEGT in the germline V gene. The V end was cut by 7 bases, the J end by 2 bases, with 8 bases between. The CDR3 extends over 12 amino acids.

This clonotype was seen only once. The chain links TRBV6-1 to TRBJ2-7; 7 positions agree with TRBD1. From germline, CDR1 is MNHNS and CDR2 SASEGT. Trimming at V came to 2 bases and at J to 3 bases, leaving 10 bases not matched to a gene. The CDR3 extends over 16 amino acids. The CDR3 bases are TGTGCCAGCAGTGAATACGAGACAGGGAATTTCTACGAGCAGTACTTC. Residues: CASSEYETGNFYEQYF.

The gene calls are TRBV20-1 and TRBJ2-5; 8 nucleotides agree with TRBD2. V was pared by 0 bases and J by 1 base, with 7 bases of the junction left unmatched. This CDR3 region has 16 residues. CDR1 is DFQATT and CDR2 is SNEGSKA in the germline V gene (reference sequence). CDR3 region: CSARDTGGSVQETQYF. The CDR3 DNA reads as TGCAGTGCTAGAGATACGGGGGGGTCCGTCCAAGAGACCCAGTACTTC.

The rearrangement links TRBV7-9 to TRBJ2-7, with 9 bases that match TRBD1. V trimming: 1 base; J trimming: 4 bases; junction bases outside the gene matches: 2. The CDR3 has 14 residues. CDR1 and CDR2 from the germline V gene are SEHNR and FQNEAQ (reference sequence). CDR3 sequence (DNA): TGTGCCAGCAGCTTAGACGGACAGGGGTACGAGCAGTACGTC. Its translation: CASSLDGQGYEQYV.

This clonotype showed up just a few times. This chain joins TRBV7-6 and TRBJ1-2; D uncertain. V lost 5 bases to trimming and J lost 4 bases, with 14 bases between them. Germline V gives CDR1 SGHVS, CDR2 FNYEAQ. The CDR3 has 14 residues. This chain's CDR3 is CASSAQVVGYGYTF. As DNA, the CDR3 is TGTGCCAGCAGCGCCCAGGTTGTAGGCTATGGCTACACCTTC.

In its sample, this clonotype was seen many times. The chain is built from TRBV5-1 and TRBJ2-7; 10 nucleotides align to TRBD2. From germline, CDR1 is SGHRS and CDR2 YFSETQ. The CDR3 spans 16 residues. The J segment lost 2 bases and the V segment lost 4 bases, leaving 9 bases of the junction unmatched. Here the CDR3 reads CASSPLISGGTYEQYF. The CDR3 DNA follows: TGCGCCAGCAGCCCCCTAATTAGCGGGGGGACCTACGAGCAGTACTTC.

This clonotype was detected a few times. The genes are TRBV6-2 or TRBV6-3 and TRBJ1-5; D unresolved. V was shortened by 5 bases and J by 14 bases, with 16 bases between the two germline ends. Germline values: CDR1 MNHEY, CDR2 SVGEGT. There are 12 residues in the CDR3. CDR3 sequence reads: CASSQVAGLEHF. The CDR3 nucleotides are TGTGCCAGCAGTCAGGTAGCGGGGTTGGAGCATTTT.

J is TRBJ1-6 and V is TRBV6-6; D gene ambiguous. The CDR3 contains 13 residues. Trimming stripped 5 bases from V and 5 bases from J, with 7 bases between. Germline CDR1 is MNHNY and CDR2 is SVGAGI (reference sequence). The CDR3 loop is CASSVSNNSPLHF. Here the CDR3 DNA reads TGTGCCAGCAGTGTATCCAATAATTCACCCCTCCACTTT.